This T cell receptor (beta chain) was identified during a study of CD8+ T cells in alopecia areata. Investigators isolated RNA and reverse transcribed it into cDNA to act as the sequencing template. Method: immunoSEQ multiplex PCR; TCRdb's copy keeps in-frame clones and lacks some. The repertoire holds about 150,000 clones, with around 50% as singletons. The starting material was CD8+ T cells sorted from blood, obtained at week 0. The source is a human donor with alopecia areata.

The DNA of the CDR3 is TGTGCCAGCAGTGAAGTCGGCCAAACCTACGAGCAGTACTTC. Its translation: CASSEVGQTYEQYF. This chain connects TRBV2 to TRBJ2-7; D not resolved. The CDR3 contains 14 residues. V lost 1 base and J 2 bases, leaving 9 bases between the germline ends. The V gene's germline CDR1 is SNHLY and CDR2 FYNNEI.